A single sample is the source of the 10 T cell receptor beta chains below, sequenced in a study of T-cell reconstitution after alpha-beta-depleted transplantation in children. Unique molecular identifiers were incorporated during preparation of the TCRbeta library. MiXCR, applied by TCRdb to the PCR reads, yields one record per CDR3 protein. Among 300,000 to 350,000 distinct CDR3 sequences listed, around 15% were seen once. This sample comprised PBMCs, mostly from graft donor cells, obtained 360 days after TCRalphabeta/CD19-depleted stem cell transplant. These receptors came from a male patient aged 2-10 years who had a stem cell transplant for acute lymphoblastic leukemia, so the T cells may come from the graft donor.

This clonotype was picked up a small number of times. The chain couples TRBV5-6 to TRBJ2-1, with TRBD2 as a possible D gene (5 bases). CDR3 length equals 17 residues. Trimming removed 4 bases from V and 8 bases from J, with 25 bases in between. Per germline, CDR1 SGHDT and CDR2 YYEEEE. In DNA, the CDR3 is TGTGCCAGCAGCACGATACCGATAGAGGGCGTGTGGTATGAGCAGTTCTTC. Its translation: CASSTIPIEGVWYEQFF.

This clonotype turned up a few times. The CDR3 DNA is TGTGCCAGCAGTTACAGTTTGAACACTGAAGCTTTCTTT. It yields the protein CASSYSLNTEAFF. The gene calls are TRBV6-5 and TRBJ1-1; no definite D call. Germline CDR1 reads MNHEY; CDR2 reads SVGAGI. This CDR3 has 13 amino acids. Trimming cost V 2 bases and J 0 bases, with 4 bases left between them.

V gene TRBV19 combines with J gene TRBJ2-7; D possibly corresponds to TRBD1 (6 bases). The CDR3 length is 12 residues. In germline, CDR1 is LNHDA, CDR2 SQIVND (reference sequence). Trimming pared 3 bases from V and 5 bases from J, leaving 8 bases between. The CDR3 spells CASSIGGDEQYF. The CDR3 bases are TGTGCCAGTAGTATTGGGGGCGACGAGCAGTACTTC. Filled out from reference TRBV19 and TRBJ2-7, the complete variable domain reads DGGITQSPKYLFRKEGQNVTLSCEQNLNHDAMYWYRQDPGQGLRLIYYSQIVNDFQKGDIAEGYSVSREKKESFPLTVTSAQKNPTAFYLCASSIGGDEQYFGPGTRLTVT.

This sequence joins TRBV19 and TRBJ2-1; 9 bases are a match to TRBD2. The CDR3 loop spans 14 amino acids. Losses at the gene ends were 6 bases for V and 3 bases for J; bases not matched to a gene: 3. Germline V gives CDR1 LNHDA, CDR2 SQIVND (reference sequence). The CDR3 nucleotides are TGTGCCAGTAGGCCTAGCGGGATCTACAATGAGCAGTTCTTC. This gives the protein CASRPSGIYNEQFF.

V gene TRBV4-1 combines with J gene TRBJ1-3; unclear D gene. The germline V gene has CDR1 MGHRA and CDR2 YSYEKL. Trimming cost V 4 bases and J 0 bases, with 7 bases left between them. The CDR3 has 14 amino acids. The CDR3 DNA reads TGCGCCAGCAGCCGAGGGAGCTCTGGAAACACCATATATTTT. Its protein is CASSRGSSGNTIYF.

In this sample, this clonotype turned up a few times. V gene TRBV4-1 combines with J gene TRBJ2-2; D might be TRBD2 (5 bases). The germline V gene has CDR1 MGHRA and CDR2 YSYEKL. The CDR3 extends over 15 amino acids. Trimming took off 4 bases at V and 2 bases at J, with 11 bases between the two ends. In DNA form, the CDR3 reads TGCGCCAGCAGCCCGGTAACTAGTAACACCGGGGAGCTGTTTTTT. This gives the protein CASSPVTSNTGELFF.

The gene calls are TRBV27 and TRBJ2-7; 7 bases agree with TRBD2. Trimming removed 3 bases from V and 1 base from J; junction bases left unmatched: 9. The CDR3 is made up of 16 amino acids. Germline CDR1 and CDR2: MNHEY and SMNVEV (reference sequence). The CDR3 loop is CASSFHPPGGSYEQYF. CDR3 nucleotides: TGTGCCAGCAGTTTTCATCCCCCGGGAGGATCCTACGAGCAGTACTTC.

The rearrangement uses TRBV10-3 and TRBJ2-7, with D perhaps TRBD2 (5 bases). The length of the CDR3 is 13 residues. V lost 7 bases and J 2 bases, leaving 12 bases between the germline ends. Germline V gene data show CDR1 as ENHRY and CDR2 as SYGVKD. The CDR3 DNA sequence: TGTGCCATCAAGTCCCCCGGGGCCTACGAGCAGTACTTC. Protein product: CAIKSPGAYEQYF.

The rearrangement links TRBV3-1 to TRBJ2-2; 7 nucleotides line up with TRBD1. V lost 1 base and J lost 6; bases outside the gene matches: 5. Germline V gives CDR1 LGHDT, CDR2 YNNKEL (reference sequence). This CDR3 has 15 amino acids. This CDR3 reads CASSQAYRGPGELFF. DNA of the CDR3: TGTGCCAGCAGCCAAGCCTACAGGGGTCCCGGGGAGCTGTTTTTT.

The chain carries TRBV27 and TRBJ2-1; 10 bases are a match to TRBD2. V lost 3 bases, J lost 5 bases, and 4 bases stayed unmatched. This CDR3 has 15 residues. Germline CDR1 and CDR2: MNHEY and SMNVEV (reference sequence). The CDR3 region is CASSFILAGNNEQFF. CDR3 DNA sequence: TGTGCCAGCAGTTTTATACTAGCGGGGAACAATGAGCAGTTCTTC.